This T cell receptor beta chain was identified in a study of blood T cell repertoires in COVID-19 (TCRdb year 2020). About the investigation overall: Collaborator samples came from the United States, Italy and Spain and covered acute and convalescent phases of COVID-19. The prospective study material was composed of cDNA or gDNA derived from T cells, B-cell-depleted T cells, or PBMCs. Subjects who had been exposed to COVID-19, were actively infected with it, or had recovered from it provided the deeply sampled blood TCRbeta repertoires that made up the dataset. The repertoires were released in a freely available public database meant as a resource for research on the immune response to SARS-CoV-2. Samples came from the ongoing ImmuneRACE study (first 160 participants) plus 1,254 subjects from 6 global collaborators. Nearly every sample came with metadata listing a de-identified subject ID, COVID-19 status, age in years and sex. Where available, HLA class I and class II types were obtained from metadata supplied by the sample provider rather than from assay-based typing.

The immunoSEQ Assay, a bias-controlled multiplex PCR, was used to amplify TCRbeta CDR3 regions from genomic DNA. In the paper's pipeline: The number of nucleated cells in each sample was estimated from the amplification of reference gene primers within the assay. To quantify the absolute abundance of each unique TCRbeta CDR3 rearrangement, sequence reads were collapsed and filtered. Productive Simpson clonality was computed per sample as the square root of Simpson's diversity index over productive rearrangements. Sourced from immuneACCESS, this table was stored by TCRdb with only in-frame sequences that have V and J called. A share of the clones is absent; for the studies checked, an unresolved V gene accounts for under half, and the remainder has no known explanation. V and J calls and clone size follow that table, whereas D and trimming were derived from the DNA. The sample table contains roughly 330,000 clones; only one count was recorded for more than 70% of them. The top ten constitute roughly 5.2% of the sample.

Reading the germline V gene gives CDR1 MNHEY and CDR2 SVGAGI. Taken from cysteine to phenylalanine, the CDR3 has 13 residues. Solely the CDR3 DNA is kept, with 39 bases framed from the first base. Trimming leaves V shorter by 4 bases and J shorter by 4 bases, with the junction holding 3 bases beyond the gene matches. What the study reported, not specific to this receptor: How much clinical and demographic metadata was included differed by source and by participant, and the metadata was provided uncurated.

This clone was seen once. The antigen it recognizes is unknown. No much larger clone is present one base from it, and per-base qualities are unavailable. Enrolling through a virtual design, the prospective study's participants ranged in age from roughly 18 to 89 years and lived across around 25 United States geographic areas. To assign participants to cohorts, the prospective study relied on clinical history that participants themselves reported in a screening survey and a study questionnaire. ImmuneRACE Cohort 3 recovered participants were defined by two consecutive negative NP/OP PCR tests, healthcare professional clearance, or symptom resolution. Each participant in the prospective study had whole blood, serum and a nasopharyngeal or oropharyngeal swab collected by mobile phlebotomists. Participants in the prospective study had the option to provide additional blood draws and questionnaires over a roughly 2-month period. Blood samples from the prospective study were shipped frozen or at room temperature prior to DNA extraction.

The sequenced material came from PBMCs or T cells enriched from blood (not recorded which). The sequence derives from a woman in her 30s who had recovered from COVID-19. In this chain, TRBV6-5 is recombined with TRBJ1-1; TRBD1 matches 7 bases in the middle. The nucleotide sequence is TGTGCCAGCAGTTTACAGGGGATCACTGAAGCTTTCTTT. Translated, it reads CASSLQGITEAFF.